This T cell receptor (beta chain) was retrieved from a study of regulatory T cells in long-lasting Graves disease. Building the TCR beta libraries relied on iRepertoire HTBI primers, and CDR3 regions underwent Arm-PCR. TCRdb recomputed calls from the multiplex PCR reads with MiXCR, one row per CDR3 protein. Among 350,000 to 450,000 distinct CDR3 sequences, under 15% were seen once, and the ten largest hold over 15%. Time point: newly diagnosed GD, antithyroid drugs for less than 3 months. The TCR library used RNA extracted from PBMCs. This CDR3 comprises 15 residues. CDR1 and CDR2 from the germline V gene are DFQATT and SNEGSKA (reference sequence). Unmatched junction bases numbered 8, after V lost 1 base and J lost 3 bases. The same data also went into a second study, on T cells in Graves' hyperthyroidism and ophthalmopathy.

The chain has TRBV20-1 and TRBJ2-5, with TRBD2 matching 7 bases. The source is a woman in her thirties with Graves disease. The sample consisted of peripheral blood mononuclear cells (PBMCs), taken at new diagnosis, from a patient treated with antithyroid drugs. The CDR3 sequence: CSARGPGLSKETQYF. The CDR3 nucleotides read TGCAGTGCTAGAGGGCCGGGACTAAGTAAAGAGACCCAGTACTTC.